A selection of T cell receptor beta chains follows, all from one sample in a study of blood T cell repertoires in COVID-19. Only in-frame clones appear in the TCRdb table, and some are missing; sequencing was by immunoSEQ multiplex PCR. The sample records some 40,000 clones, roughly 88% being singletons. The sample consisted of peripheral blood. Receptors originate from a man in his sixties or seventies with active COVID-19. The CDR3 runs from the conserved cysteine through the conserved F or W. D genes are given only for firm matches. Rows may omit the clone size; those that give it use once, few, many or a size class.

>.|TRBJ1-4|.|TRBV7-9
CASSLGQSTNEKLFF
TGTGCCAGCAGCTTAGGACAGTCAACTAATGAAAAACTGTTTTTT
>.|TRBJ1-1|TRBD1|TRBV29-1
CSASGTGPTEAFF
TGCAGCGCTTCCGGGACAGGGCCCACTGAAGCTTTCTTT
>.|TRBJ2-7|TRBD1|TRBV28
CASTMGGQGAYEQYF
TGTGCCAGCACCATGGGGGGACAGGGGGCTTACGAGCAGTACTTC
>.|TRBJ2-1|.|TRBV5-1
CASSFRSDSFSYNEQFF
TGCGCCAGCAGCTTTCGATCGGACAGCTTCTCCTACAATGAGCAGTTCTTC
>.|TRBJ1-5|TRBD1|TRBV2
CASIGQGRNQPQHF
TGTGCCAGCATCGGACAGGGCCGCAATCAGCCCCAGCATTTT
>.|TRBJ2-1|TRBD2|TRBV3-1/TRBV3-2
CASRPSGRRGNEQFF
TGTGCCAGCAGACCGAGCGGGAGGAGGGGCAATGAGCAGTTCTTC
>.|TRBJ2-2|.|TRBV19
CASASDTGELFF
TGTGCCAGTGCTAGTGACACCGGGGAGCTGTTTTTT
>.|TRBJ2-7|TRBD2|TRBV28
CASSSAVGGSYYEQYF
TGTGCCAGCAGTTCCGCTGTGGGCGGGAGCTACTACGAGCAGTACTTC
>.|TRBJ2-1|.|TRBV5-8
CASSLATLLGEQFF
TGTGCCAGCAGCTTGGCAACTTTGCTCGGTGAGCAGTTCTTC
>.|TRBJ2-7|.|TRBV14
CASSQADRSTYEQYF
TGTGCCAGCAGCCAGGCTGACAGGTCGACCTACGAGCAGTACTTC
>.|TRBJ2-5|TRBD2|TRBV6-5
CASSDGRGEGWTQYF
TGTGCCAGCTCCGACGGGAGGGGGGAAGGGTGGACCCAGTACTTC
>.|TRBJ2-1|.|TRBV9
CASSGAYSKYNEQFF
TGTGCCAGCAGCGGGGCCTACTCGAAGTACAATGAGCAGTTCTTC
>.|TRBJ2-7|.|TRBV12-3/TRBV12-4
CASSRAFYEQYF
TGTGCCAGCAGCAGGGCCTTCTACGAGCAGTACTTC
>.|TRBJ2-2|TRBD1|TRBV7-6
CASSLDLSPGQGVRDTGELFF
TGTGCCAGCAGCTTAGATCTCAGTCCGGGACAGGGTGTCCGTGACACCGGGGAGCTGTTTTTT
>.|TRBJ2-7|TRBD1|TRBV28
CASSSGQYSYEQYF
TGTGCCAGCAGCTCGGGACAGTACTCCTACGAGCAGTACTTC
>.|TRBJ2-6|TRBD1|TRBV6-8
CASSYQSGQGDSGANVLTF
TGTGCCAGCAGCTATCAATCCGGACAGGGGGACTCTGGGGCCAACGTCCTGACTTTC
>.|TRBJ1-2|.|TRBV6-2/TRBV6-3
CASSWQGYLEGYGYTF
TGTGCCAGCAGTTGGCAGGGGTATCTCGAAGGGTATGGCTACACCTTC
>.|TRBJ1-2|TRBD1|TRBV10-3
CAISPGQGSYGYTF
TGTGCCATCAGCCCGGGACAGGGGAGCTATGGCTACACCTTC
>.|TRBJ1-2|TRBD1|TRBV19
CASSLGGQPNYGYTF
TGTGCCAGTAGCCTGGGGGGACAGCCTAACTATGGCTACACCTTC
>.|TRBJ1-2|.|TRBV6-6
CASYRDTNYGYTF
TGTGCCAGTTACAGGGATACAAACTATGGCTACACCTTC
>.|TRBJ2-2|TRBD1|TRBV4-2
CASSVQGATGELFF
TGTGCCAGCAGCGTACAGGGGGCGACTGGGGAGCTGTTTTTT
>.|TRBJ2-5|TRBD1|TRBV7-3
CASSLSPRQGETQYF
TGTGCCAGCAGCTTAAGCCCTCGACAGGGAGAGACCCAGTACTTC
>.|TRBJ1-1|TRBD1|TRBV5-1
CASMTGGAWRWTEAFF
TGCGCCAGCATGACAGGGGGCGCCTGGAGGTGGACTGAAGCTTTCTTT
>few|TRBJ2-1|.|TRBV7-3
CASSLGLYNEQFF
TGTGCCAGCAGCTTGGGACTCTACAATGAGCAGTTCTTC
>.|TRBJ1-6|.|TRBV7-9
CASSISGGAGSPLHF
TGTGCCAGCTCAATCTCGGGGGGGGCGGGTTCACCCCTCCACTTT
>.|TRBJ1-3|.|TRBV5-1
CASSLATGSSGNTIYF
TGCGCCAGCAGCTTGGCGACAGGTTCCTCTGGAAACACCATATATTTT
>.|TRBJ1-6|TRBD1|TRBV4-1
CASSHPPSGTGYNSPLHF
TGCGCCAGCAGCCATCCACCTTCCGGGACAGGGTATAATTCACCCCTCCACTTT
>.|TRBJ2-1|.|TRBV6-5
CATKKGHNNEQFF
TGTGCCACCAAGAAGGGACACAACAATGAGCAGTTCTTC
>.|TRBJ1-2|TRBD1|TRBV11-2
CASSLDPDRVGIYGYTF
TGTGCCAGCAGCTTAGATCCTGACAGGGTAGGGATCTATGGCTACACCTTC
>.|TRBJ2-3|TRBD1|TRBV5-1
CASSLQGSAGTDTQYF
TGCGCCAGCAGCTTACAGGGGTCCGCGGGCACAGATACGCAGTATTTT
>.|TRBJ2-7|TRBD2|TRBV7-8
CASSSALAGGSYEQYF
TGTGCCAGCAGCTCGGCTCTAGCGGGAGGCTCCTACGAGCAGTACTTC
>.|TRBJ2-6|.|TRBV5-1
CASSYGGGGANVLTF
TGCGCCAGCAGCTATGGGGGAGGTGGGGCCAACGTCCTGACTTTC
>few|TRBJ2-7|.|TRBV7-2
CASSLAASASSYEQYF
TGTGCCAGCAGCTTAGCGGCTAGCGCCAGCTCCTACGAGCAGTACTTC
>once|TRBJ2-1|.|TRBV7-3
CASSRDVYNEQFF
TGTGCCAGCAGCCGGGATGTGTACAATGAGCAGTTCTTC
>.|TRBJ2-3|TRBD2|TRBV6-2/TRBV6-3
CASSYSGTSRTLTTDTQYF
TGTGCCAGCAGTTATTCGGGGACTAGCAGAACCTTAACCACAGATACGCAGTATTTT
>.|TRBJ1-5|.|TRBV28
CASSLLIGAESWGVQPQHF
TGTGCCAGCAGTTTACTAATAGGGGCCGAGTCTTGGGGCGTCCAGCCCCAGCATTTT
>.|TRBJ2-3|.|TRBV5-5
CASYGGRTDTQYF
TGTGCCAGCTACGGGGGGCGCACAGATACGCAGTATTTT
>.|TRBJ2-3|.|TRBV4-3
CASSQDLAGSTDTQYF
TGCGCCAGCAGCCAAGATTTGGCGGGGTCCACAGATACGCAGTATTTT
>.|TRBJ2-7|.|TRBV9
CASSPQGSSYEQYF
TGTGCCAGCAGCCCCCAGGGGAGCTCCTACGAGCAGTACTTC
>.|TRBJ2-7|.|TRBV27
CASSLTGGGPYEQYF
TGTGCCAGCAGTTTAACAGGGGGGGGACCCTACGAGCAGTACTTC
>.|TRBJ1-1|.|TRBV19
CASMGFYQGTEAFF
TGTGCCAGTATGGGGTTTTACCAGGGCACTGAAGCTTTCTTT
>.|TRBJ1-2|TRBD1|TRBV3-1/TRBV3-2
CASSQVDRIGYGYTF
TGTGCCAGCAGCCAAGTGGACAGGATCGGCTATGGCTACACCTTC
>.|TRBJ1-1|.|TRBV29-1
CSVPGQGTNTEAFF
TGCAGCGTTCCAGGGCAGGGGACGAACACTGAAGCTTTCTTT
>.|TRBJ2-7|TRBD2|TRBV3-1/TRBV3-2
CASSSRLAGTYEQYF
TGTGCCAGCAGCTCAAGACTAGCGGGTACCTACGAGCAGTACTTC
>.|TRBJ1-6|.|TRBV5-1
CASADYGDNSPLHF
TGCGCCAGCGCGGACTACGGGGATAATTCACCCCTCCACTTT
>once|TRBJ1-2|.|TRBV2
CASKARGTNYGYTF
TGTGCCAGCAAGGCTCGGGGAACTAACTATGGCTACACCTTC
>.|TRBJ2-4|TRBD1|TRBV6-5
CASSWDRGNIQYF
TGTGCCAGCAGTTGGGACAGGGGAAACATTCAGTACTTC
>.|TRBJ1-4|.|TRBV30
CAWSAAGATEKLFF
TGTGCCTGGAGTGCCGCAGGGGCGACTGAAAAACTGTTTTTT
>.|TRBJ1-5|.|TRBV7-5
CARCLRGDRVDQPQHF
TGTGCCAGATGCCTCAGGGGAGACAGGGTGGATCAGCCCCAGCATTTT
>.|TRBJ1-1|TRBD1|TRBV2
CASSKRWFVQGDGMNTEAFF
TGTGCCAGCAGCAAGCGCTGGTTCGTGCAGGGGGATGGGATGAACACTGAAGCTTTCTTT
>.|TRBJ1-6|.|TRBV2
CASRSRDFNSPLHF
TGTGCCAGCAGATCCCGGGATTTCAATTCACCCCTCCACTTT
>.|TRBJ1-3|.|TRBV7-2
CASSQDYSGNTIYF
TGTGCCAGCAGCCAAGACTACTCTGGAAACACCATATATTTT
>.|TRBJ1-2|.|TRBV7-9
CASSGTSRGGYGHTF
TGTGCCAGCAGCGGGACTAGCAGGGGAGGCTATGGCCACACCTTC
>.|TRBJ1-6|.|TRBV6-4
CASSPREGRDSPLHF
TGTGCCAGCAGTCCCCGGGAGGGAAGGGATTCACCCCTCCACTTT
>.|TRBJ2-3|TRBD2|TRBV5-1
CASSLLLAGGSDTQYF
TGCGCCAGCAGCTTGCTTCTAGCGGGAGGGTCAGATACGCAGTATTTT
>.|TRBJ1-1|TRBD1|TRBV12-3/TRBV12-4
CASSPGQYTEAFF
TGTGCCAGCAGTCCGGGACAGTACACTGAAGCTTTCTTT
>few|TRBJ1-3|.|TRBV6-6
CASSPQVPSGNTIYF
TGTGCCAGCAGTCCACAGGTGCCCTCTGGAAACACCATATATTTT
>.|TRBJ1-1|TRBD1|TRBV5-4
CASSFDRGNMNTEAFF
TGTGCCAGCAGCTTCGACAGGGGTAACATGAACACTGAAGCTTTCTTT
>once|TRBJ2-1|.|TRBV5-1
CASSPGVSYNEQFF
TGCGCCAGCAGCCCGGGGGTCTCCTACAATGAGCAGTTCTTC
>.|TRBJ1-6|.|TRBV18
CASSPLPAEARSYNSPLHF
TGTGCCAGCTCACCACTCCCTGCAGAGGCACGCTCCTATAATTCACCCCTCCACTTT